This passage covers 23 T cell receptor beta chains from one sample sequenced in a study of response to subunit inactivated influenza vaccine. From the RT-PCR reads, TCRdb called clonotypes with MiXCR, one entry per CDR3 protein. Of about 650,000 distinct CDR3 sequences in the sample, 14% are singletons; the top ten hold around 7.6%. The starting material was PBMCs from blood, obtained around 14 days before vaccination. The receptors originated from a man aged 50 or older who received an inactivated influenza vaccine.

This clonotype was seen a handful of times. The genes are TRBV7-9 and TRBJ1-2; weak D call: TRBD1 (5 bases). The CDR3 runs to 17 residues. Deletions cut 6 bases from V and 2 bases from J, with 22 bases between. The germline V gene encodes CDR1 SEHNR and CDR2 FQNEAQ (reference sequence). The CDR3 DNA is TGTGCCAGCAGTTTCAACCGACAGTCTTACATAAACTATGGCTACACCTTC. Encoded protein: CASSFNRQSYINYGYTF.

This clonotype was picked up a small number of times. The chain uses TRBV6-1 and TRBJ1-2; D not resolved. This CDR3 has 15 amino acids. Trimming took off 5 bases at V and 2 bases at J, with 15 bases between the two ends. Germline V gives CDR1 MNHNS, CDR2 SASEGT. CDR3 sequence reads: CASSPSSAANYGYTF. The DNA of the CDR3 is TGTGCCAGCAGTCCTTCTTCGGCAGCGAACTATGGCTACACCTTC.

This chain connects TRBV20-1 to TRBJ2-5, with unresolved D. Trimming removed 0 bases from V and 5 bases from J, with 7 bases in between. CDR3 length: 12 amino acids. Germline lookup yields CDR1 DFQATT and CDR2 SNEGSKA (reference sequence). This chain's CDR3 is CSARDEDETQYF. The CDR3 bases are TGCAGTGCTAGAGACGAGGACGAGACCCAGTACTTC.

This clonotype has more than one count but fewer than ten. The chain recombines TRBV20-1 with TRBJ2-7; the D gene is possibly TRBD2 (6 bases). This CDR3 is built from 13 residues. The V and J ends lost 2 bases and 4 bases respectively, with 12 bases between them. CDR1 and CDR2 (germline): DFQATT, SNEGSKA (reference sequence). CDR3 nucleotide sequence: TGCAGTGCTAGACCTAGCGATCTTTACGAGCAGTACTTC. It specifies CSARPSDLYEQYF.

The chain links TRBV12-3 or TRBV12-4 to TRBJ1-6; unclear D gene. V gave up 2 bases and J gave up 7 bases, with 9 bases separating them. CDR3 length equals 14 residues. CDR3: CASSLSVGNSPLHF. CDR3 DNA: TGTGCCAGCAGTTTAAGCGTAGGAAATTCACCCCTCCACTTT.

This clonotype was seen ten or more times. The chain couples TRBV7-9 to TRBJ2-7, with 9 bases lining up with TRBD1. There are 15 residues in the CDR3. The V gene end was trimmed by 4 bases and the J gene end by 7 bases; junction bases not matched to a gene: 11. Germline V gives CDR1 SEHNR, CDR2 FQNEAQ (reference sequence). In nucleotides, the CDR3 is TGTGCCAGCAGCTCCACAGGGGGCGCCCCCGGAGAGCAGTACTTC. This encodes CASSSTGGAPGEQYF. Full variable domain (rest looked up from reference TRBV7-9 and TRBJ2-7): DTGVSQNPRHKITKRGQNVTFRCDPISEHNRLYWYRQTLGQGPEFLTYFQNEAQLEKSRLLSDRFSAERPKGSFSTLEIQRTEQGDSAMYLCASSSTGGAPGEQYFGPGTRLTVT.

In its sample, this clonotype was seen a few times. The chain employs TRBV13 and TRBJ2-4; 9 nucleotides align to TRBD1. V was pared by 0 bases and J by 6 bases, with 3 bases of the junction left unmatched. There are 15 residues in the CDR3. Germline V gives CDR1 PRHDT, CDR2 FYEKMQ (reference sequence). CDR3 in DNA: TGTGCCAGCAGCTTAGGTGGGACAGGGTTAAACATTCAGTACTTC. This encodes CASSLGGTGLNIQYF.

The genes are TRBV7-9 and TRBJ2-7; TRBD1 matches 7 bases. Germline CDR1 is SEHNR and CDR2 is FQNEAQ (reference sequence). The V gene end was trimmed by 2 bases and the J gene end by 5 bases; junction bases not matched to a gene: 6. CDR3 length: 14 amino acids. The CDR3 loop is CASSLIPDRDEQYF. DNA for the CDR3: TGTGCCAGCAGCTTAATTCCCGACAGGGACGAGCAGTACTTC.

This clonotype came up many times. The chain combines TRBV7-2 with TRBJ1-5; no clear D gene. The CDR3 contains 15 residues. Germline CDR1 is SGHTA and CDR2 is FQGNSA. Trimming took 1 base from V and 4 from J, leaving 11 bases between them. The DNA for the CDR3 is TGTGCCAGCAGCTTAGATGGGTATGGTAATCAGCCCCAGCATTTT. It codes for CASSLDGYGNQPQHF.

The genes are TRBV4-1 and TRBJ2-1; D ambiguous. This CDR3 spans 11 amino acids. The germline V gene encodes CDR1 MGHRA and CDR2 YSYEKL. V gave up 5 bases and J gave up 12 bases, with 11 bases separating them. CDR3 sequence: CASSSRQVQFF. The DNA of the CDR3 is TGCGCCAGCAGCTCGAGACAAGTGCAGTTCTTC.

The CDR3: CSAGLATSGDTDTQYF. In DNA form, the CDR3 reads TGCAGTGCTGGACTTGCGACTAGCGGGGACACAGATACGCAGTATTTT. The chain has TRBV20-1 and TRBJ2-3; 11 bases line up with TRBD2. Trimming took 5 bases from V and 2 from J; bases not matched to a gene: 9. This CDR3 is built from 16 residues. Germline V gene lookup returns CDR1 DFQATT and CDR2 SNEGSKA (reference sequence).

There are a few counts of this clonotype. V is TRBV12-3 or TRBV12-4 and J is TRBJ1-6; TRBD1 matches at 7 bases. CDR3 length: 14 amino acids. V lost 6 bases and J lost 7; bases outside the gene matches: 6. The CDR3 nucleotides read TGTGCCAGCAGAATGGGGACAGCGAATTCACCCCTCCACTTT. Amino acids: CASRMGTANSPLHF.

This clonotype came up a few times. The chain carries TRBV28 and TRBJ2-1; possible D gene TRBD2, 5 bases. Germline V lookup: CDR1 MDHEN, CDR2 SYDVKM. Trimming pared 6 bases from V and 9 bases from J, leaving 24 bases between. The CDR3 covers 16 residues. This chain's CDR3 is CASSRGRDAVVGEQFF. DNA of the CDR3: TGTGCCAGCAGCCGCGGCCGGGATGCAGTGGTTGGTGAGCAGTTCTTC.

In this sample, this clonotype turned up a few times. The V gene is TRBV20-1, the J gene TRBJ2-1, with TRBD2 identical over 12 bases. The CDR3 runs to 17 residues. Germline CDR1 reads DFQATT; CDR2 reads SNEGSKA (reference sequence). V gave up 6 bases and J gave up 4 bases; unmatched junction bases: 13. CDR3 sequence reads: CSATGTSGLKRYNEQFF. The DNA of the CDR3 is TGCAGTGCCACCGGGACTAGCGGGTTGAAGAGATACAATGAGCAGTTCTTC.

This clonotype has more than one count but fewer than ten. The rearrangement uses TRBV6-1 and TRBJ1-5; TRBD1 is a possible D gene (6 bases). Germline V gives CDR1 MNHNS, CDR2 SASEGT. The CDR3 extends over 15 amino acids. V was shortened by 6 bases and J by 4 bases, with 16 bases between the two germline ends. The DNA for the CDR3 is TGTGCCAGCAGGGGAACAGACAGGCTTAATCAGCCCCAGCATTTT. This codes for CASRGTDRLNQPQHF.

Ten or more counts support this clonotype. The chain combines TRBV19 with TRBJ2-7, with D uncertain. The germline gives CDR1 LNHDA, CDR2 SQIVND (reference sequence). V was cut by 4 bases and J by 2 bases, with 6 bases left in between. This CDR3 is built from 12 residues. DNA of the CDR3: TGTGCCAGTAGTACAGGACCCTACGAGCAGTACTTC. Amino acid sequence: CASSTGPYEQYF.

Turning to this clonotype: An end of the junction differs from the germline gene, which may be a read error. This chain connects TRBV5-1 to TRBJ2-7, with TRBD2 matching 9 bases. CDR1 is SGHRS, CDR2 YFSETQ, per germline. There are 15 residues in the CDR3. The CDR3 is CANSSNSGSWNEQYF. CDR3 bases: TGCGCCAACAGCTCCAATAGCGGGAGTTGGAACGAGCAGTACTTC.

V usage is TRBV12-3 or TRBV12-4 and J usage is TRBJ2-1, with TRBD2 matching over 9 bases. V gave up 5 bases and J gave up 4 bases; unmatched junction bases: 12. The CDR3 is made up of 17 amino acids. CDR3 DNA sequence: TGTGCCAGCAGTCCACTAGCGGGCGAGCCCAGATACAATGAGCAGTTCTTC. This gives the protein CASSPLAGEPRYNEQFF.

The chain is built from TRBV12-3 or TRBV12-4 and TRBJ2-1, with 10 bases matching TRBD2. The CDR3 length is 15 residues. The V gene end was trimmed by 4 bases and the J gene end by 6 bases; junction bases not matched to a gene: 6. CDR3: CASSSLAGAVNEQFF. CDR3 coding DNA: TGTGCCAGCAGTTCGCTAGCGGGGGCCGTCAATGAGCAGTTCTTC.

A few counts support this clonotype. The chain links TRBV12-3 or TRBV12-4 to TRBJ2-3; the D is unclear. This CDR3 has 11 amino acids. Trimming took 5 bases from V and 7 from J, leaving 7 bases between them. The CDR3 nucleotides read TGTGCCAGCAGTACATACAATACGCAGTATTTT. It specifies CASSTYNTQYF.

The chain's CDR3 is CSARRDSSTDGYTF. The CDR3 DNA reads TGCAGTGCTAGACGGGACTCTAGCACGGATGGCTACACCTTC. This chain uses TRBV20-1 with TRBJ1-2, with D perhaps matching TRBD1 (5 bases). The V end was cut by 2 bases, the J end by 6 bases, with 16 bases between. The CDR3 runs 14 residues. Germline V gene lookup returns CDR1 DFQATT and CDR2 SNEGSKA (reference sequence).

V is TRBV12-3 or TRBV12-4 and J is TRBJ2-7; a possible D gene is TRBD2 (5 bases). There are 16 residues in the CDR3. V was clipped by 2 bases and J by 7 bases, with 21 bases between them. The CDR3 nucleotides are TGTGCCAGCAGTTTACCTCAACGGAGCGCCGGGGTGGAGCAGTACTTC. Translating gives CASSLPQRSAGVEQYF.

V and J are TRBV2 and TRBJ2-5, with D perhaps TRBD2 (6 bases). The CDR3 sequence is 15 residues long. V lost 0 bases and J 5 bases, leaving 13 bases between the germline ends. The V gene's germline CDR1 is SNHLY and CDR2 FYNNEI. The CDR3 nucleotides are TGTGCCAGCAGTGAAGCGCGGGGCCTGGGCGAGACCCAGTACTTC. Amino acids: CASSEARGLGETQYF.